The sequence of this T cell receptor beta chain was determined in a study of blood T cells in healthy people across ages. Notes on this clonotype: The antigen remains unidentified.

Study-wide points: Expanded clonotype changes were possibly confounded by unknown donor CMV status. Among T cells, TCR beta diversity per million cells dropped roughly linearly as age rose. Diversity estimated from one million T cells was considered an underestimate.

For every donor, a draw yielded roughly 10 milliliters of peripheral blood. Trimming removed 4 bases from V and 5 bases from J; junction bases left unmatched: 9. The CDR3 extends over 15 amino acids. CDR1 MNHEY and CDR2 SVGEGT come from the germline V gene. A second PCR, run for 7 to 11 cycles, used a sample-barcoded 5' primer plus a J-beta primer mix. TCRdb re-analysed the 5' RACE reads in MiXCR, keeping a single row per CDR3 protein. The sample contains some 1,800,000 distinct CDR3 sequences, 39% of which appear only once. The chain couples TRBV6-2 or TRBV6-3 to TRBJ2-3, with TRBD2 matching 7 bases. Sequences were obtained from blood. This receptor was taken from a human donor in good health. The CDR3 protein is CASSSGGPAGDTQYF. DNA for the CDR3: TGTGCCAGCAGTTCGGGGGGACCCGCGGGAGATACGCAGTATTTT.